This is a list of T cell receptor beta chains from one sample in a study of blood T cell repertoires in COVID-19. Assay used: immunoSEQ multiplex PCR; TCRdb lists only in-frame clones, some missing. The data show some 150,000 clones, about 88% seen once. Input material: peripheral blood. The source is a man aged 35 to 55 with acute or convalescent COVID-19. The CDR3 runs from the conserved cysteine through the conserved F or W. D genes are given only for firm matches. The size field is filled for only some rows; it gives once, few, many or a size class.

-	-	TRBJ2-1	15	TRBV11-3	TGTGCCAGCAGCTTAGTGAGGGGGTCCTACAATGAGCAGTTCTTC	CASSLVRGSYNEQFF
-	-	TRBJ2-1	14	TRBV10-3	TGTGCCATCAGTGCGGCCGGGGAGTACAATGAGCAGTTCTTC	CAISAAGEYNEQFF
TRBD1	-	TRBJ1-5	14	TRBV19	TGTGCCAGTAGTAAGGACAGGATAAATCAGCCCCAGCATTTT	CASSKDRINQPQHF
TRBD2	-	TRBJ2-1	17	TRBV5-1	TGCGCCAGCAGCTTGGTAACCGGGACTAGCGGGTACAATGAGCAGTTCTTC	CASSLVTGTSGYNEQFF
-	few	TRBJ2-7	13	TRBV5-1	TGCGCCAGCAGCCTCCAACAGGGCTACGAGCAGTACTTC	CASSLQQGYEQYF
-	-	TRBJ1-1	13	TRBV7-3	TGTGCCAGCAGCTTGCAGCGTGACACTGAAGCTTTCTTT	CASSLQRDTEAFF
TRBD1	once	TRBJ2-6	18	TRBV11-2	TGTGCCAGCAGCTTAGTTGGGACAGCAGCAGCAGGGGCCAACGTCCTGACTTTC	CASSLVGTAAAGANVLTF
-	-	TRBJ1-1	13	TRBV2	TGTGCCAGCAGTGAACAGATTAACACTGAAGCTTTCTTT	CASSEQINTEAFF
-	-	TRBJ2-7	13	TRBV18	TGTGCCAGCTCACCAAGACAGGTTAACGAGCAGTACTTC	CASSPRQVNEQYF
-	-	TRBJ1-3	13	TRBV2	TGTGCCAGCAAGCAAGGGAGTGGAAACACCATATATTTT	CASKQGSGNTIYF
TRBD1	-	TRBJ1-2	14	TRBV18	TGTGCCAGCTCCACTTCACAGGGGGGCTATGGCTACACCTTC	CASSTSQGGYGYTF
TRBD2	-	TRBJ2-6	18	TRBV3-1/TRBV3-2	TGTGCCAGCAGCCAAGGGCTAGCGGGCGTCTCTGGGGCCAACGTCCTGACTTTC	CASSQGLAGVSGANVLTF
TRBD1	-	TRBJ1-5	13	TRBV10-2	TGCGCCAGCACACAGGGACAGCATCAGCCCCAGCATTTT	CASTQGQHQPQHF
-	once	TRBJ1-5	15	TRBV6-1	TGTGCCAGCAGTGAGATGCGCGCAGGGGATCAGCCCCAGCATTTT	CASSEMRAGDQPQHF
-	-	TRBJ1-6	15	TRBV7-2	TGTGCCAGCAGCTTACGATGGCAGGGAAATTCACCCCTCCACTTT	CASSLRWQGNSPLHF